Listed here is a single TCR beta chain. These data are taken from a study of blood T cell repertoires in COVID-19. Source study methods: Estimation of nucleated cell counts was performed using reference gene primer amplification. The method was immunoSEQ multiplex PCR; TCRdb's version includes in-frame clones alone and lacks a portion of them. The DNA gave D and trimming, while V, J and clone size come from that table. The sample has about 180,000 clones; about 80% are singletons. V gave up 6 bases and J gave up 0 bases, with 9 bases separating them. Germline V lookup: CDR1 ENHRY, CDR2 SYGVKD. There are 14 residues in the CDR3.

The sample was peripheral blood. This clonotype was sampled from a man aged 70-80 years with active or convalescent COVID-19. The chain joins TRBV10-3 to TRBJ1-3; possible D gene TRBD1, 6 bases. CDR3 in amino acids: CAIRDSFSGNTIYF. For the CDR3, the DNA is TGTGCCATCAGGGACAGTTTCTCTGGAAACACCATATATTTT.